The 2 T cell receptor beta chains below all came from one sample that was sequenced in a study of cytomegalovirus exposure and HLA in healthy donors. Both 60 Vbeta primers and 13 Jbeta primers went into the PCR. Some clones are missing from TCRdb's copy, which holds only in-frame ones; the method was immunoSEQ multiplex PCR. The sample lists about 110,000 clones; over 60% were seen once. The sample was PBMCs. The source of these receptors is a young woman in good health and CMV-seropositive.

The chain couples TRBV5-1 to TRBJ1-2; D unclear. Trimming cost V 4 bases and J 1 base, with 5 bases left between them. The CDR3 is made up of 12 amino acids. Germline CDR1 is SGHRS and CDR2 is YFSETQ. CDR3 region: CASSTDNYGYTF. CDR3 sequence (DNA): TGCGCCAGCAGCACAGATAACTATGGCTACACCTTC.

This chain connects TRBV4-2 to TRBJ2-2, with a weak D call TRBD2 (6 bases). The CDR3 consists of 17 residues. Per germline, CDR1 LGHNA and CDR2 YNFKEQ. The ends were cut back, 0 bases at V and 4 bases at J, with 15 bases in the middle. The DNA for the CDR3 is TGTGCCAGCAGCCAAGATGGCGGGGCTAGCGCCACCGGGGAGCTGTTTTTT. It yields the protein CASSQDGGASATGELFF.